These T cell receptor beta chains were read from a single sample in a study of T cells in Graves' hyperthyroidism and ophthalmopathy. One entry per CDR3 protein results from TCRdb running MiXCR on the multiplex PCR reads. Of under 400,000 distinct CDR3 sequences listed, roughly 14% are singletons. The sequenced sample was blood. The receptors come from a woman aged 60-75 years with Graves' hyperthyroidism. CDR3s include the opening cysteine and the closing phenylalanine or tryptophan. The D gene is left open where the match is weak. Only some rows state a clone size, as once, few, many or a class for expanded clones.

.	many	TRBJ2-7	13	TRBV5-5	TGTGCCAGCAGGAGGGACACAGCTTACGAGCAGTACTTC	CASRRDTAYEQYF
.	many	TRBJ1-3	14	TRBV6-1	TGTGCCAGCAGTTCACAGGGTCCTGGAAACACCATATATTTT	CASSSQGPGNTIYF
.	many	TRBJ2-3	15	TRBV15	TGTGCCACCAGCAGAGGGAATTCAGGCACAGATACGCAGTATTTT	CATSRGNSGTDTQYF
TRBD1	few	TRBJ2-7	14	TRBV12-3/TRBV12-4	TGTGCCAGCAGTTTCCGGACAGGGACATACGAGCAGTACTTC	CASSFRTGTYEQYF
.	many	TRBJ2-5	13	TRBV20-1	TGCAGTGCTAGAGATGAGGGGGGGGAGACCCAGTACTTC	CSARDEGGETQYF
.	.	TRBJ2-6	14	TRBV30	TGTGCCTGGAGTGCAATCTCTGGGGCCAACGTCCTGACTTTC	CAWSAISGANVLTF
TRBD1	many	TRBJ2-1	14	TRBV5-8	TGTGCCAGCAGCAGAAACAGGGGTGACAATGAGCAGTTCTTC	CASSRNRGDNEQFF
.	.	TRBJ1-2	13	TRBV24-1	TGTGCCACCAGTGAATGGGGTGCTTATGGCTACACCTTC	CATSEWGAYGYTF
TRBD2	few	TRBJ2-7	15	TRBV20-1	TGCAGTGCTCTGACCCCCCAGCGGGGGACCTACGAGCAGTACTTC	CSALTPQRGTYEQYF
TRBD1	many	TRBJ1-6	15	TRBV11-3	TGTGCCAGCAGCCACCGCCGGGACAGGGTCGACTCCCTCCACTTT	CASSHRRDRVDSLHF
TRBD1	many	TRBJ2-4	16	TRBV5-1	TGCGCCAGCAGCTTGGGGACAGGGAGAGCCAAAAACATTCAGTACTTC	CASSLGTGRAKNIQYF
.	.	TRBJ2-2	13	TRBV27	TGTGCCAGCAGTCCTACTAGTTTCGGGGAGCTGTTTTTT	CASSPTSFGELFF
TRBD2	many	TRBJ2-1	17	TRBV20-1	TGCAGTGCTAGAGGGGCTAGCGGGGGAAGCTCCTACAATGAGCAGTTCTTC	CSARGASGGSSYNEQFF
.	many	TRBJ1-1	14	TRBV18	TGTGCCAGCTCACCACAGGATGGTAACACTGAAGCTTTCTTT	CASSPQDGNTEAFF
TRBD1	.	TRBJ1-2	16	TRBV6-1	TGTGCCAGCAGTGTCGAGGGACAGGCCTTCGACTATGGCTACACCTTC	CASSVEGQAFDYGYTF
TRBD2	.	TRBJ2-4	16	TRBV19	TGTGCCAGTAGTATAAATGCGAGACTAGCGGGAAACATTCAGTACTTC	CASSINARLAGNIQYF
.	few	TRBJ2-1	15	TRBV4-1	TGCGCCAGCAGCGAGGGGTTGCAGGGGTACAATGAGCAGTTCTTC	CASSEGLQGYNEQFF
TRBD2	.	TRBJ2-3	15	TRBV7-3	TGTGCCAGCAGCTTAAGGCGGGAGAGTTCAGATACGCAGTATTTT	CASSLRRESSDTQYF
.	.	TRBJ2-7	17	TRBV5-1	TGCGCCAGCAGCCATAGGCTAAACGGGCCGTCCTCCTACGAGCAGTACTTC	CASSHRLNGPSSYEQYF
.	.	TRBJ1-1	15	TRBV5-1	TGCGCCAGCAGCTTTAGTGCCGGGAGGAGGACTGAAGCTTTCTTT	CASSFSAGRRTEAFF
.	few	TRBJ2-5	15	TRBV19	TGTGCCAGTAGCTTGGGCCCAGGAGACCAAGAGACCCAGTACTTC	CASSLGPGDQETQYF
.	many	TRBJ1-2	11	TRBV20-1	TGCAGTGCTAGGCCGGTTGACGGCTACACCTTC	CSARPVDGYTF
TRBD1	.	TRBJ1-6	14	TRBV2	TGTGCCAGCAGAACCGGGACAGGCCATTCACCCCTCCACTTT	CASRTGTGHSPLHF
.	few	TRBJ2-1	13	TRBV30	TGTGCCTGGGCCCCTATGGGCTACAATGAGCAGTTCTTC	CAWAPMGYNEQFF
TRBD1	many	TRBJ1-1	15	TRBV27	TGTGCCAGCAGTTTAAGGGGACAGGAGAACACTGAAGCTTTCTTT	CASSLRGQENTEAFF
.	many	TRBJ2-2	13	TRBV12-3/TRBV12-4	TGTGCCAGCAGCCTTCTCCACACCGGGGAGCTGTTTTTT	CASSLLHTGELFF
.	few	TRBJ2-1	18	TRBV25-1	TGTGCCAGCAGTGAATCACCGGGGAGTTATAGCTCCTACAATGAGCAGTTCTTC	CASSESPGSYSSYNEQFF
.	many	TRBJ2-1	15	TRBV20-1	TGCAGTGCTCCGCTAGTCGGTGTAGGGGCGAATGAGCAGTTCTTC	CSAPLVGVGANEQFF
.	few	TRBJ2-7	15	TRBV4-1	TGCGCCAGCAGCCAAGACGAGCGGCCCTCCTACGAGCAGTACTTC	CASSQDERPSYEQYF
.	.	TRBJ2-5	13	TRBV28	TGTGCCAGCAGCACGATGGAGCTGGAGACCCAGTACTTC	CASSTMELETQYF
TRBD2	many	TRBJ2-1	15	TRBV28	TGTGCCAGCACCCGCGGACTAGCGGAGTACAATGAGCAGTTCTTC	CASTRGLAEYNEQFF
.	many	TRBJ1-2	13	TRBV11-2	TGTGCCAGCAGCCCGGCGGGGGGTTCTGGCTACACCTTC	CASSPAGGSGYTF
.	many	TRBJ1-5	16	TRBV12-3/TRBV12-4	TGTGCCAGCAGTTTAGGTCAGGGGCTTGGCAATCAGCCCCAGCATTTT	CASSLGQGLGNQPQHF
TRBD1	many	TRBJ2-5	13	TRBV2	TGTGCCAGCAGTGGGGACAGGGGAGAGACCCAGTACTTC	CASSGDRGETQYF
.	many	TRBJ1-1	14	TRBV12-5	TGTGCTAGTGGTTTGGGGACCGTGTACACTGAAGCTTTCTTT	CASGLGTVYTEAFF
.	many	TRBJ2-3	15	TRBV12-3/TRBV12-4	TGTGCCAGCAGTAGTCCTTGGCAGCGCACAGATACGCAGTATTTT	CASSSPWQRTDTQYF
.	few	TRBJ2-7	16	TRBV4-1	TGCGCCAGCAGCCGAGAAAGGTCAGGGAGCCACTACGAGCAGTACTTC	CASSRERSGSHYEQYF
TRBD2	.	TRBJ2-3	16	TRBV5-5	TGTGCCAGCAGCTTGGGGCTAGCGGGAGACAAAGATACGCAGTATTTT	CASSLGLAGDKDTQYF
.	many	TRBJ2-7	14	TRBV28	TGTGCCAGCAGTTTCGGCCGTAGATCTTACGAGCAGTACTTC	CASSFGRRSYEQYF
.	few	TRBJ1-1	14	TRBV27	TGTGCCAGCAGCCTGGTGTGGATGAACACTGAAGCTTTCTTT	CASSLVWMNTEAFF
TRBD1	.	TRBJ2-2	14	TRBV20-1	TGCAGTGCTAAGACAGGGGGTAACACCGGGGAGCTGTTTTTT	CSAKTGGNTGELFF
.	many	TRBJ2-7	13	TRBV12-3/TRBV12-4	TGTGCCAGCTCCAGGCAGCGGTCCTACGAGCAGTACTTC	CASSRQRSYEQYF
TRBD1	many	TRBJ1-1	14	TRBV12-3/TRBV12-4	TGTGCCAGCAGTCCGACAGGGGCGAGGACTGAAGCTTTCTTT	CASSPTGARTEAFF
TRBD2	.	TRBJ2-1	18	TRBV28	TGTGCCAGCAGCCAAGAAGGCCTAGCGGGAGGGGGTGTGAATGAGCAGTTCTTC	CASSQEGLAGGGVNEQFF
.	many	TRBJ1-4	13	TRBV29-1	TGCAGCGCCCGGACACTGATGACTGAAAAACTGTTTTTT	CSARTLMTEKLFF
TRBD1	many	TRBJ1-2	16	TRBV2	TGTGCCAGCAGGGAACAACGGGACAGGGGTAACTATGGCTACACCTTC	CASREQRDRGNYGYTF
TRBD1	many	TRBJ2-7	15	TRBV6-5	TGTGCCAGCAGTTACTTTTCAGGGGGTGGCTACGAGCAGTACTTC	CASSYFSGGGYEQYF
TRBD2	.	TRBJ2-3	15	TRBV10-3	TGTGCCATCAGGAGAGGACTAGCGGGAGTAGATACGCAGTATTTT	CAIRRGLAGVDTQYF
TRBD2	many	TRBJ2-7	16	TRBV18	TGTGCCAGCCAAAGTCTAGCGGGAGGCCAAGTCCACGAGCAGTACTTC	CASQSLAGGQVHEQYF
TRBD2	many	TRBJ2-5	18	TRBV6-5	TGTGCCAGCAGTTACCATCCAGCGGGAAGGGCCGTTGAAGAGACCCAGTACTTC	CASSYHPAGRAVEETQYF